Sequencing of this T cell receptor beta chain was carried out in a study of CD8 T cells in ankylosing spondylitis. Study-wide points: Significant enrichment of disease-linked clones was reported in matched ankylosing spondylitis synovial fluid.

A note on this clonotype: Its antigen is as yet unknown.

Libraries for TCR beta were made by quantitative 5'-RACE with molecular barcodes. MiXCR was run by TCRdb on the 5' RACE reads, yielding one entry per CDR3 protein. Among approximately 140,000 distinct CDR3 sequences, roughly 8.8% were seen once, and the ten largest hold 6% to 9.5%. This receptor was obtained from a male donor with ankylosing spondylitis. Sequenced material: synovial fluid, either unsorted or a sorted T cell fraction (not recorded which).

This chain's CDR3 is CATSRGADTEAFF. CDR3 bases: TGTGCCACCAGCCGGGGGGCGGACACTGAAGCTTTCTTT. The chain carries TRBV15 and TRBJ1-1; tentatively, D is TRBD1 (6 bases). Germline assignment: CDR1 LNHNV and CDR2 YYDKDF (reference sequence). This CDR3 region has 13 residues. With 5 bases removed from V and 3 bases from J, the gap between germline ends came to 10 bases.